The present TCR beta chain was sequenced within a study of blood T cell repertoires in COVID-19. About the research overall: Samples representing acute and convalescent COVID-19 were sourced from the United States, Italy and Spain.

Cohorts were assigned according to the clinical history that participants reported. Method: immunoSEQ multiplex PCR; TCRdb's copy keeps in-frame clones and lacks some. This sample has hundreds of thousands of clones, with around 86% found just once. The V end lost 3 bases, the J end lost 7 bases, and 6 bases lay between the germline ends. Germline CDR1 and CDR2: LNHDA and SQIVND (reference sequence). The CDR3 loop spans 11 amino acids. The sequencing input was PBMCs or T cells enriched from blood (not recorded which). The chain joins TRBV19 to TRBJ1-1; D may be TRBD1 (5 bases). This sequence was found in a woman between 35 and 50 years old with acute COVID-19. The CDR3 nucleotides are TGTGCCAGTAGTATCGACAGTGAAGCTTTCTTT. As protein: CASSIDSEAFF. Filled out from reference TRBV19 and TRBJ1-1, the complete variable domain reads DGGITQSPKYLFRKEGQNVTLSCEQNLNHDAMYWYRQDPGQGLRLIYYSQIVNDFQKGDIAEGYSVSREKKESFPLTVTSAQKNPTAFYLCASSIDSEAFFGQGTRLTVV.